These 8 T cell receptor beta chains came from one sample sequenced in a study of identical twins. TCRdb ran MiXCR on the 5' RACE reads and lists one entry per CDR3 protein. The table records more than 200,000 distinct CDR3 sequences, about 14% of them present only once. The sample taken for sequencing was memory (CD45RO+) T cells sorted from blood. Every receptor here comes from a woman between 18 and 29 years old in good health.

This chain uses TRBV20-1 with TRBJ2-3, with D maybe TRBD2 (6 bases). The CDR3 consists of 15 residues. With 1 base removed from V and 5 bases from J, the gap between germline ends came to 16 bases. Germline V lookup: CDR1 DFQATT, CDR2 SNEGSKA (reference sequence). The CDR3 nucleotides are TGCAGTGCTAGAGCCCCGGGAGTAAGCGGAGATACGCAGTATTTT. Translating gives CSARAPGVSGDTQYF.

This clonotype was found a few times. The chain carries TRBV5-1 and TRBJ2-7; D might be TRBD2 (6 bases). With 3 bases removed from V and 2 bases from J, the gap between germline ends came to 12 bases. Germline assignment: CDR1 SGHRS and CDR2 YFSETQ. The CDR3 consists of 14 residues. The CDR3 region is CASSWGELAYEQYF. In nucleotides, the CDR3 is TGCGCCAGCAGCTGGGGGGAACTGGCCTACGAGCAGTACTTC.

The chain joins TRBV10-3 to TRBJ1-4, with D maybe TRBD1 (5 bases). The CDR3 runs to 14 residues. Per the germline V gene, CDR1 is ENHRY and CDR2 is SYGVKD. With 2 bases removed from V and 4 bases from J, the gap between germline ends came to 8 bases. DNA for the CDR3: TGTGCCATCAGTGAGGGGACGGGTAATGAAAAACTGTTTTTT. Translating it yields CAISEGTGNEKLFF.

This chain links TRBV7-2 with TRBJ2-1; D unresolved. Germline CDR1 and CDR2: SGHTA and FQGNSA. The V and J ends lost 0 bases and 9 bases respectively, with 9 bases between them. The CDR3 consists of 13 residues. CDR3 DNA sequence: TGTGCCAGCAGCTTAGCGCTAGGAACTGAGCAGTTCTTC. Its translation is CASSLALGTEQFF.

The sample holds many counts of this clonotype. The CDR3 spells CATSDSASGRFGEQFF. The CDR3 DNA follows: TGTGCCACCAGTGATTCGGCTAGCGGGAGGTTTGGTGAGCAGTTCTTC. The rearrangement links TRBV24-1 to TRBJ2-1, with 11 bases lining up with TRBD2. CDR3 length: 16 residues. J lost 9 bases, V lost 2 bases, and 8 bases had no gene match. Germline V gene lookup returns CDR1 KGHDR and CDR2 SFDVKD.

This clonotype was counted only a few times. The chain is built from TRBV20-1 and TRBJ2-7; 8 bases are shared with TRBD1. This CDR3 spans 14 amino acids. V was pared by 6 bases and J by 1 base, with 8 bases of the junction left unmatched. The germline CDR1 and CDR2 sequences are DFQATT and SNEGSKA (reference sequence). The CDR3 is CSAPRTGRSYEQYF. CDR3 sequence (DNA): TGCAGTGCCCCTAGGACAGGGAGGTCCTACGAGCAGTACTTC.

CDR3: CASSPWYTSRNTEAFF. CDR3 in DNA: TGTGCCAGCAGTCCATGGTACACGAGCCGAAACACTGAAGCTTTCTTT. The V gene is TRBV12-3 or TRBV12-4, the J gene TRBJ1-1; no definite D call. Deletions cut 5 bases from V and 2 bases from J, with 18 bases between. The CDR3 contains 16 residues.

This clonotype was found a few times. This rearrangement joins TRBV6-1 to TRBJ2-3; 8 bases agree with TRBD2. The CDR3 is made up of 14 amino acids. Looked up from germline, CDR1 is MNHNS and CDR2 is SASEGT. V was clipped by 7 bases and J by 2 bases; unmatched bases: 5. The DNA of the CDR3 is TGTGCCAGCAACCAGCGGGGGAACACAGATACGCAGTATTTT. Protein: CASNQRGNTDTQYF.